One sample yielded the 21 T cell receptor beta chains listed below, sequenced in a study of blood T cell repertoires in COVID-19. Method: immunoSEQ multiplex PCR; TCRdb's copy keeps in-frame clones and lacks some. This sample yields approximately 210,000 clones, of which around nine tenths are seen a single time; less than 0.75% belongs to the top ten. The sample comprised peripheral blood. The receptors here all came from a middle-aged man with acute or convalescent COVID-19.

This chain connects TRBV24-1 to TRBJ2-2; the match to TRBD1 covers 7 bases. From germline, CDR1 is KGHDR and CDR2 SFDVKD. V dropped 4 bases and J dropped 5; count of bases not matched to a gene: 12. The CDR3 runs 17 residues. This CDR3 reads CATSDPPGQLQTGELFF. Here the CDR3 DNA reads TGTGCCACCAGTGACCCACCGGGACAGCTTCAAACCGGGGAGCTGTTTTTT.

J is TRBJ2-7 and V is TRBV28; weak D call: TRBD2 (5 bases). Trimming left V 5 bases short and J 5 bases short, with 16 bases between. Germline V gene lookup returns CDR1 MDHEN and CDR2 SYDVKM. The CDR3 has 14 amino acids. CDR3 region: CASSEGPGLHEQYF. The DNA of the CDR3 is TGTGCCAGCAGTGAGGGCCCCGGGCTCCACGAGCAGTACTTC.

The V and J genes are TRBV19 and TRBJ2-7, with TRBD2 identical over 7 bases. This CDR3 is 16 amino acids long. V was pared by 4 bases and J by 5 bases, with 14 bases of the junction left unmatched. The germline gives CDR1 LNHDA, CDR2 SQIVND (reference sequence). The CDR3 spells CASSNRLGPGGDEQYF. The CDR3 coding sequence is TGTGCCAGTAGTAACCGACTTGGACCGGGAGGCGACGAGCAGTACTTC.

V is TRBV5-4 and J is TRBJ2-3; 7 nucleotides align to TRBD2. The CDR3 runs 17 residues. V trimming: 4 bases; J trimming: 0 bases; junction bases outside the gene matches: 11. CDR1 SGHNT and CDR2 YYREEE come from the germline V gene (reference sequence). Here the CDR3 DNA reads TGTGCCAGCAGCGCTGCGGGCGGGGGAACTAGCACAGATACGCAGTATTTT. Translating gives CASSAAGGGTSTDTQYF.

V gene TRBV28 combines with J gene TRBJ1-6, with D maybe TRBD1 (5 bases). Germline V CDR1 and CDR2: MDHEN, SYDVKM. The CDR3 has 15 residues. V was trimmed by 7 bases and J by 5 bases, leaving 15 bases between them. The DNA of the CDR3 is TGTGCCAGCACCGAGGGAGGGGTCCATAATTCACCCCTCCACTTT. It is translated as CASTEGGVHNSPLHF. Variable domain in full (rest from reference TRBV28 and TRBJ1-6): DVKVTQSSRYLVKRTGEKVFLECVQDMDHENMFWYRQDPGLGLRLIYFSYDVKMKEKGDIPEGYSVSREKKERFSLILESASTNQTSMYLCASTEGGVHNSPLHFGNGTRLTVT.

CDR3 DNA sequence: TGTGCCAGCAGCGTAGGGGGTAGCGGAGCACAAGAGACCCAGTACTTC. It is translated as CASSVGGSGAQETQYF. The chain couples TRBV9 to TRBJ2-5; tentative D call: TRBD2 (6 bases). Germline V gene lookup returns CDR1 SGDLS and CDR2 YYNGEE. CDR3 size: 16 residues. V was pared by 0 bases and J by 2 bases, with 14 bases between.

This clone was recorded only once. This chain's CDR3 is CASSQRLAGAYEQYF. The CDR3 DNA is TGTGCCAGCAGCCAGCGACTAGCGGGGGCATACGAGCAGTACTTC. V is TRBV3-1 (or the pseudogene TRBV3-2) and J is TRBJ2-7; 12 bases match TRBD2. From germline, CDR1 is LGHDT and CDR2 YNNKEL (reference sequence). The CDR3 spans 15 residues. V was pared by 3 bases and J by 4 bases, with 4 bases of the junction left unmatched.

The sample holds one count of this clone. This sequence joins TRBV9 and TRBJ2-2, with unresolved D. CDR1 is SGDLS, CDR2 YYNGEE, per germline. V was shortened by 0 bases and J by 6 bases, with 15 bases between the two germline ends. There are 16 residues in the CDR3. CDR3: CASSVVGSTAPGELFF. DNA for the CDR3: TGTGCCAGCAGCGTAGTAGGTAGCACCGCACCCGGGGAGCTGTTTTTT.

This clone appeared once. The junction and the germline gene differ at one end; a read error may be behind it. The gene calls are TRBV2 and TRBJ2-4, with 11 bases fitting TRBD2. The CDR3 loop spans 12 amino acids. Germline lookup yields CDR1 SNHLY and CDR2 FYNNEI. CDR3 protein: CASRPTSGGSNF. The CDR3 DNA reads TGTGCCAGCAGGCCTACTAGCGGGGGTTCGAACTTC.

The CDR3 DNA follows: TGCGCCAGCAGCTTGGGTTCTATCCCCTACAATGAGCAGTTCTTC. As protein: CASSLGSIPYNEQFF. This rearrangement joins TRBV5-1 to TRBJ2-1; D is unresolved. Germline V gene data show CDR1 as SGHRS and CDR2 as YFSETQ. Trimming stripped 0 bases from V and 2 bases from J, with 9 bases between. The CDR3 runs to 15 residues.

The V gene is TRBV5-8, the J gene TRBJ2-7, with TRBD1 identical over 8 bases. Germline CDR1 and CDR2: SGHTS and YDEGEE. V lost 3 bases, J lost 7 bases, and 9 bases stayed unmatched. The CDR3 is made up of 14 amino acids. CDR3 sequence reads: CASSSRTGRMEQYF. CDR3 nucleotide sequence: TGTGCCAGCAGCTCACGGACAGGGAGGATGGAGCAGTACTTC.

V and J are TRBV9 and TRBJ1-2, with 9 bases matching TRBD1. The CDR3 totals 14 residues. V dropped 5 bases and J dropped 4; count of bases not matched to a gene: 6. Germline CDR1 is SGDLS and CDR2 is YYNGEE. CDR3 in amino acids: CASRGQGWFYGYTF. The CDR3 DNA is TGTGCCAGCAGAGGACAGGGGTGGTTCTATGGCTACACCTTC.

The J gene is TRBJ2-7, the V gene TRBV6-2 or TRBV6-3, with 9 nucleotides matching TRBD2. CDR1 MNHEY and CDR2 SVGEGT come from the germline V gene. V trimming: 0 bases; J trimming: 5 bases; junction bases outside the gene matches: 11. The CDR3 length is 17 residues. In DNA form, the CDR3 reads TGTGCCAGCAGTTACTCGAACGGGGGCGGGAGGGCCAACGAGCAGTACTTC. Translated, it gives CASSYSNGGGRANEQYF.

This CDR3 is CASRFSTGGEQPQHF. DNA for the CDR3: TGTGCCAGCAGATTTTCGACAGGGGGCGAGCAGCCCCAGCATTTT. The V gene is TRBV6-5, the J gene TRBJ1-5, with 10 bases aligning to TRBD1. The CDR3 totals 15 residues. Germline-derived CDR1 and CDR2 are MNHEY and SVGAGI. V was clipped by 6 bases and J by 7 bases; unmatched bases: 9.

The CDR3 bases are TGTGCCAGCAGGGGGACAGGACCCTCTGGAAACACCATATATTTT. Protein product: CASRGTGPSGNTIYF. J is TRBJ1-3 and V is TRBV2; TRBD1 matches at 8 bases. The CDR3 is 15 amino acids. V lost 6 bases and J lost 0; bases outside the gene matches: 4. CDR1 is SNHLY and CDR2 is FYNNEI in the germline V gene. Full variable domain (rest looked up from reference TRBV2 and TRBJ1-3): EPEVTQTPSHQVTQMGQEVILRCVPISNHLYFYWYRQILGQKVEFLVSFYNNEISEKSEIFDDQFSVERPDGSNFTLKIRSTKLEDSAMYFCASRGTGPSGNTIYFGEGSWLTVV.

The chain links TRBV28 to TRBJ2-7; D possibly corresponds to TRBD1 (6 bases). Germline assignment: CDR1 MDHEN and CDR2 SYDVKM. The CDR3 consists of 15 residues. Trimming stripped 4 bases from V and 6 bases from J, with 19 bases between. The CDR3 DNA is TGTGCCAGCAGTTCAGGACGGATTGGGGGCGGCGAGCAGTACTTC. It codes for CASSSGRIGGGEQYF. The complete variable domain, with remaining parts taken from reference TRBV28 and TRBJ2-7, reads DVKVTQSSRYLVKRTGEKVFLECVQDMDHENMFWYRQDPGLGLRLIYFSYDVKMKEKGDIPEGYSVSREKKERFSLILESASTNQTSMYLCASSSGRIGGGEQYFGPGTRLTVT.

The table lists this clone with many counts. The V and J genes are TRBV5-1 and TRBJ2-7, with 8 bases fitting TRBD1. Germline V CDR1 and CDR2: SGHRS, YFSETQ. Trimming cost V 4 bases and J 0 bases; bases outside gene matches: 9. The CDR3 loop spans 16 amino acids. CDR3 bases: TGCGCCAGCAGCAAATCGGGACAGGCGATCTCCTACGAGCAGTACTTC. This encodes CASSKSGQAISYEQYF.

The V gene is TRBV4-1, the J gene TRBJ2-6; no firm D call. V lost 0 bases and J lost 0, with 6 bases in between. Germline CDR1 reads MGHRA; CDR2 reads YSYEKL. The CDR3 contains 16 residues. CDR3 loop: CASSQDRSSGANVLTF. CDR3 nucleotide sequence: TGCGCCAGCAGCCAAGACCGCAGCTCTGGGGCCAACGTCCTGACTTTC.

The chain couples TRBV6-2 or TRBV6-3 to TRBJ1-5; 9 nucleotides match TRBD1. V lost 2 bases to trimming and J lost 11 bases; unmatched junction nucleotides: 7. Germline-derived CDR1 and CDR2 are MNHEY and SVGEGT. This CDR3 is 14 amino acids long. CDR3 in DNA: TGTGCCAGCAGTTACGGACAGGGGACTAAGGCCCAGCATTTT. Translated, it gives CASSYGQGTKAQHF.

The J gene is TRBJ1-2, the V gene TRBV15, with 10 bases that match TRBD1. The trim removed 3 bases at V and 8 bases at J, leaving 15 bases unmatched. The CDR3 sequence is 17 residues long. Germline CDR1 reads LNHNV; CDR2 reads YYDKDF (reference sequence). In DNA, the CDR3 is TGTGCCACCAGCAGTACGAGACCGGGACAGGGGACTATGGGCTACACCTTC. Translation gives CATSSTRPGQGTMGYTF.

V usage is TRBV6-5 and J usage is TRBJ1-1, with D unresolved. Germline V gene lookup returns CDR1 MNHEY and CDR2 SVGAGI. The ends were cut back, 7 bases at V and 5 bases at J, with 17 bases in the middle. CDR3 length: 14 residues. The CDR3: CASTSDPRRTEAFF. The CDR3 coding sequence is TGTGCCAGCACCTCCGACCCCCGGAGGACTGAAGCTTTCTTT.